This T cell receptor (beta chain) was profiled in a study of CD8 T cells in ankylosing spondylitis. This CDR3 spans 13 amino acids. V lost 6 bases and J 1 base, leaving 12 bases between the germline ends. CDR1 is SQVTM and CDR2 is ANQGSEA in the germline V gene. TCRdb called the 5' RACE reads again in MiXCR, with one record for every CDR3 protein. The top ten hold under 30% of the sample, which has around 23,000 distinct CDR3 sequences, about 17% seen once. This clonotype was counted a few times. The sample was blood. This TCR was sampled from a male donor with ankylosing spondylitis or in good health (not recorded which). V is TRBV29-1 and J is TRBJ1-1; D unresolved. The CDR3 nucleotides read TGCAGCGTGGAGGGTTCAGGGAACACTGAAGCTTTCTTT. Its protein is CSVEGSGNTEAFF.